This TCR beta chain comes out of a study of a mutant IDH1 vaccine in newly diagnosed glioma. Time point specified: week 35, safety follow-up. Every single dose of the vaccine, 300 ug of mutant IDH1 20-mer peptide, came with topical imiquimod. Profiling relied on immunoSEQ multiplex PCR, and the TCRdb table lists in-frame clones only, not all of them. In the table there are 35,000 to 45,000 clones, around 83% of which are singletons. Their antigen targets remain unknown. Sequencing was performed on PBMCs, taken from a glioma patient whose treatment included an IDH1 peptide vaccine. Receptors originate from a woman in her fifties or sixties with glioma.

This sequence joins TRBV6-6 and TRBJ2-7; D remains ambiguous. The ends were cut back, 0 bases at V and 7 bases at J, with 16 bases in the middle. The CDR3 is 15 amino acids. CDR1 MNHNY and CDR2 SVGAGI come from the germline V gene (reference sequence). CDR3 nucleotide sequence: TGTGCCAGCAGTTACTCGACCAGGCCCGCCTTGGAGCAGTACTTC. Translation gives CASSYSTRPALEQYF.